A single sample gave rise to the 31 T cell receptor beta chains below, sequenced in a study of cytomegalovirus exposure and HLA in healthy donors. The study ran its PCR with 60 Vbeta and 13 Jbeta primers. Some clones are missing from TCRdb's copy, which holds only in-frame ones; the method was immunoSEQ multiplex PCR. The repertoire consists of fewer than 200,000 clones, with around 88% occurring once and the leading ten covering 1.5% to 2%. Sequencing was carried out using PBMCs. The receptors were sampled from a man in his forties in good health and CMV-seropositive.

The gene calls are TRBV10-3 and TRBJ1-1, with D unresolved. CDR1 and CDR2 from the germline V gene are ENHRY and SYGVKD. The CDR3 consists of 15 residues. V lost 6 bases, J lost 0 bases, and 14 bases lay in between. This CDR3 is CAIRDSGSMNTEAFF. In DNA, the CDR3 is TGTGCCATCAGGGATTCAGGTTCCATGAACACTGAAGCTTTCTTT.

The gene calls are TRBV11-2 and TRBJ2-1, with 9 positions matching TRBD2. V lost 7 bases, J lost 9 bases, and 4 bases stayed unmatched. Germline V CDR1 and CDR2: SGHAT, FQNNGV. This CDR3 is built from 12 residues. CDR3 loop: CASTSGTAEQFF. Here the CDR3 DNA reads TGTGCCAGCACTAGCGGGACTGCTGAGCAGTTCTTC. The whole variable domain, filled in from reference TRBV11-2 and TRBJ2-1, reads EAGVAQSPRYKIIEKRQSVAFWCNPISGHATLYWYQQILGQGPKLLIQFQNNGVVDDSQLPKDRFSAERLKGVDSTLKIQPAKLEDSAVYLCASTSGTAEQFFGPGTRLTVL.

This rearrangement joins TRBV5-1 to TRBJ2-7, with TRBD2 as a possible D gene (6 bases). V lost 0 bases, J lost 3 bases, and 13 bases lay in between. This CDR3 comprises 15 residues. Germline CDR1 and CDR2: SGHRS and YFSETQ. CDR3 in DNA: TGCGCCAGCAGCTTGGGGACCGGGACTTACTACGAGCAGTACTTC. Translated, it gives CASSLGTGTYYEQYF.

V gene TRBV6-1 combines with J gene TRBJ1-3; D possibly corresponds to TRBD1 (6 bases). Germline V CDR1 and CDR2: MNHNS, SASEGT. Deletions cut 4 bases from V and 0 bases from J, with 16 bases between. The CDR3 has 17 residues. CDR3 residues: CASSARIQGNSGNTIYF. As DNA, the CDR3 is TGTGCCAGCAGTGCTCGGATACAGGGTAACTCTGGAAACACCATATATTTT.

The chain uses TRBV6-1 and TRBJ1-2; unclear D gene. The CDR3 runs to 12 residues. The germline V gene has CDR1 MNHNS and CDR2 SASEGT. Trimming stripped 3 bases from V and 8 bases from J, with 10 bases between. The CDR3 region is CASSEASRGYTF. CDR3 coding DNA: TGTGCCAGCAGTGAGGCTTCCAGGGGCTACACCTTC.

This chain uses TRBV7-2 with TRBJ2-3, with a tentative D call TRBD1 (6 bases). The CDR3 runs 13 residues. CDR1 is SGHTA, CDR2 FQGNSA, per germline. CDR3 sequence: CVVGARSHDTQYF. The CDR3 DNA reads TGTGTCGTGGGGGCCCGCTCTCATGATACGCAGTATTTT.

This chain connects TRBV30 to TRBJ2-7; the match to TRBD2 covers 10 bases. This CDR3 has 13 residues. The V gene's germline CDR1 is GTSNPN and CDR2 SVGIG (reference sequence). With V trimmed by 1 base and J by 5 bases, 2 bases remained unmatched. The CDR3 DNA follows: TGTGCCTGGAGTGCGGGACTAGCGAACGAGCAGTACTTC. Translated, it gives CAWSAGLANEQYF.

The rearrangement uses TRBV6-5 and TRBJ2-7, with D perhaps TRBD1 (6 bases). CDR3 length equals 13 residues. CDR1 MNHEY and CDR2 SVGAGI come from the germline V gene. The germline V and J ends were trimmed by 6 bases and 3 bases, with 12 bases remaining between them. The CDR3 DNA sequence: TGTGCCAGCAGCTTCCAGGGGTACTACGAGCAGTACTTC. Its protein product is CASSFQGYYEQYF.

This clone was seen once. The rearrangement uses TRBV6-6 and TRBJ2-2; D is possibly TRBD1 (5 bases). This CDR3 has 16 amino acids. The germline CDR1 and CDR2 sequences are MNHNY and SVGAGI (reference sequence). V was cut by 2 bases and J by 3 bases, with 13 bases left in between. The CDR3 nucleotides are TGTGCCAGCAGTTACAGGGGAATGGCGGACACCGGGGAGCTGTTTTTT. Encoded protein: CASSYRGMADTGELFF.

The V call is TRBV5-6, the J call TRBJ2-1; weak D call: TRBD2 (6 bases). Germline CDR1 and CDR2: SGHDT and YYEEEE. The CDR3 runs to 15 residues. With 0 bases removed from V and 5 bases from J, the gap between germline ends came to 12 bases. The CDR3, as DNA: TGTGCCAGCAGCTTGGCTAGCTGGGAGGACAATGAGCAGTTCTTC. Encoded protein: CASSLASWEDNEQFF.

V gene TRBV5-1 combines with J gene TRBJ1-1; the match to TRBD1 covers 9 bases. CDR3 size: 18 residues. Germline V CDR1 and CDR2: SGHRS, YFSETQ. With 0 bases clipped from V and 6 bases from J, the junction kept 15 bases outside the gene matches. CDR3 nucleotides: TGCGCCAGCAGCTTGGTACCGGGACAGGGTGCTCGACTCCCTGAAGCTTTCTTT. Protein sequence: CASSLVPGQGARLPEAFF.

As DNA, the CDR3 is TGTGCCAGCAGCGCGCCAGGGAGGGATCGTGAGCAGTACTTC. Protein product: CASSAPGRDREQYF. The chain links TRBV11-1 to TRBJ2-7; 7 bases are shared with TRBD2. Losses at the gene ends were 5 bases for V and 7 bases for J; bases not matched to a gene: 11. Germline lookup yields CDR1 SGHAT and CDR2 FQDESV (reference sequence). The length of the CDR3 is 14 residues.

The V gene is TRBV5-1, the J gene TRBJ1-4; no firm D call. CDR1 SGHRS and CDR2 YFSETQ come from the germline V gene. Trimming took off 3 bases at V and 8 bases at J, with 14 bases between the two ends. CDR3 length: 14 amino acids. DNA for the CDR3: TGCGCCAGCAGCTGGAGGGAGCCCCAAGAAAAACTGTTTTTT. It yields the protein CASSWREPQEKLFF.

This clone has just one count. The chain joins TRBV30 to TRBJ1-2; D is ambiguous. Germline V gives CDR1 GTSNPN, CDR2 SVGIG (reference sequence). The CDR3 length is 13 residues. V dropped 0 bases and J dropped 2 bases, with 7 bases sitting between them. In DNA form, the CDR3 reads TGTGCCTGGAGTGTACTGAGAAACTATGGCTACACCTTC. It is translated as CAWSVLRNYGYTF.

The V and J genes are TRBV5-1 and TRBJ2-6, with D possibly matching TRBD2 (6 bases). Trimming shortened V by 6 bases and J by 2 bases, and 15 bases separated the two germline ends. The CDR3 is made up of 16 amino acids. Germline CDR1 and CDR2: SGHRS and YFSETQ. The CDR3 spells CASTGTTGAGANVLTF. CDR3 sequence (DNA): TGCGCCAGCACCGGGACGACGGGAGCTGGGGCCAACGTCCTGACTTTC. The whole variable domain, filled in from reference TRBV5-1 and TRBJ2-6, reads KAGVTQTPRYLIKTRGQQVTLSCSPISGHRSVSWYQQTPGQGLQFLFEYFSETQRNKGNFPGRFSGRQFSNSRSEMNVSTLELGDSALYLCASTGTTGAGANVLTFGAGSRLTVL.

The CDR3: CASSMGGTFTGELFF. The DNA for the CDR3 is TGTGCCAGTAGTATGGGGGGGACCTTCACCGGGGAGCTGTTTTTT. The V call is TRBV19, the J call TRBJ2-2; TRBD2 matches 7 bases. V trimming: 3 bases; J trimming: 4 bases; junction bases outside the gene matches: 5. Germline CDR1 reads LNHDA; CDR2 reads SQIVND (reference sequence). The CDR3 runs 15 residues.

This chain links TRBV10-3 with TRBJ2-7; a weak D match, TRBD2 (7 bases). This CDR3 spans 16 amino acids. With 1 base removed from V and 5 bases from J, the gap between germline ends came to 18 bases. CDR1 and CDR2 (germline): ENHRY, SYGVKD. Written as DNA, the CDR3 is TGTGCCATCAGTGAGTGGAGACAGGTGGGGACTAACGAGCAGTACTTC. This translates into CAISEWRQVGTNEQYF.

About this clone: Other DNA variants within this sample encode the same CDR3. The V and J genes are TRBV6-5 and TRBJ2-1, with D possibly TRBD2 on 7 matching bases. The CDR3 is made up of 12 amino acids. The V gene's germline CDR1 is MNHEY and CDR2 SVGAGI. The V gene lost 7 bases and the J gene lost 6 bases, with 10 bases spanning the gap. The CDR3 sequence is CASKGEGNEQFF. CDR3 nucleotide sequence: TGTGCCAGCAAGGGGGAGGGCAATGAGCAGTTCTTC.

CDR3 residues: CASSEQGPATNEKLFF. CDR3 DNA: TGTGCCAGCAGTGAACAGGGGCCTGCAACTAATGAAAAACTGTTTTTT. The V and J genes are TRBV2 and TRBJ1-4; a weak D match, TRBD1 (6 bases). The germline V gene encodes CDR1 SNHLY and CDR2 FYNNEI. CDR3 size: 16 residues. The V and J ends lost 2 bases and 0 bases respectively, with 10 bases between them.

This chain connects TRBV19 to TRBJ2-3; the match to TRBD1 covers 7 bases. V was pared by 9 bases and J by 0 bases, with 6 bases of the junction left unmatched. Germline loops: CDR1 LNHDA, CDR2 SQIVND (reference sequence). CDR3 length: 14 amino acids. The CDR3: CASAETGSTDTQYF. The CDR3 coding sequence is TGTGCCAGCGCGGAGACAGGGAGCACAGATACGCAGTATTTT.

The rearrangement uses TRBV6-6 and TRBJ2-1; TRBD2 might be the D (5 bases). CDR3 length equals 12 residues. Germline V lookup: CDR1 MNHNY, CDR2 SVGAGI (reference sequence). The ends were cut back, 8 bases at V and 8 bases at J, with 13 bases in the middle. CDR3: CASRRTRDEQFF. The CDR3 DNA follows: TGTGCCAGCCGGAGGACTCGGGATGAGCAGTTCTTC.

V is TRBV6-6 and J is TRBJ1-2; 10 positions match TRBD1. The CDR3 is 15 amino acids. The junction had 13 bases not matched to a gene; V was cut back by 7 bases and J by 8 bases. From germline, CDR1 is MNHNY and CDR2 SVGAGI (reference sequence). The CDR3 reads CASTPGDRGLEGYTF. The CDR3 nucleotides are TGTGCCAGCACCCCCGGCGACAGGGGGCTTGAAGGCTACACCTTC.

The CDR3 region has the DNA TGTGCTGGGCGAGGGACAGGGGGCTACGAGCAGTACTTC. Residues: CAGRGTGGYEQYF. The chain combines TRBV30 with TRBJ2-7; 11 bases are a match to TRBD1. Germline-derived CDR1 and CDR2 are GTSNPN and SVGIG (reference sequence). The CDR3 has 13 amino acids.

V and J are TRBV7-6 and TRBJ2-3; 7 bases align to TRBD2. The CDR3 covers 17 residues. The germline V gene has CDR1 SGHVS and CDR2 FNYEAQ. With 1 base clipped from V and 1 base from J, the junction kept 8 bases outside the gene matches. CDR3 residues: CASSLEGTTGGTDTQYF. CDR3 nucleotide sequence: TGTGCCAGCAGCTTAGAGGGGACTACCGGGGGCACAGATACGCAGTATTTT.

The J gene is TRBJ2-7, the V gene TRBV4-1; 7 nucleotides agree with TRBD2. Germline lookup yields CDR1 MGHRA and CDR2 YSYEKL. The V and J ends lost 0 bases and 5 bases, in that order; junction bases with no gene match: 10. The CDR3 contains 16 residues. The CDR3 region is CASSQESWRERDEQYF. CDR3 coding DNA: TGCGCCAGCAGCCAAGAAAGTTGGCGGGAGCGCGACGAGCAGTACTTC.

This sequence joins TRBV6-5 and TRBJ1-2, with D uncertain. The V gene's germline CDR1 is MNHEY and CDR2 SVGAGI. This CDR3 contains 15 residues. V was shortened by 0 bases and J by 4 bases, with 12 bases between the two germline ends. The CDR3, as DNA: TGTGCCAGCAGTTACTCGATGGACTACCGCTATGGCTACACCTTC. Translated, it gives CASSYSMDYRYGYTF.

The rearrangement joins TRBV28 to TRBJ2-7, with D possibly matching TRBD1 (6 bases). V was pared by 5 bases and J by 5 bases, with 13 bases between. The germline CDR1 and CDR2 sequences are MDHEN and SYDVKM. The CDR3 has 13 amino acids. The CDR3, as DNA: TGTGCCAGCAGTCTCGGACAGACTAACGAGCAGTACTTC. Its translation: CASSLGQTNEQYF.

The CDR3 reads CASSTQGADYEQYF. CDR3 sequence (DNA): TGTGCCAGTAGTACCCAGGGGGCTGACTACGAGCAGTACTTC. This chain links TRBV19 with TRBJ2-7, with 8 positions matching TRBD1. Germline V CDR1 and CDR2: LNHDA, SQIVND (reference sequence). The CDR3 totals 14 residues. V shed 4 bases, J shed 3 bases, and the junction held 5 bases outside the gene matches. Together with reference TRBV19 and TRBJ2-7, the CDR3 gives the full variable domain: DGGITQSPKYLFRKEGQNVTLSCEQNLNHDAMYWYRQDPGQGLRLIYYSQIVNDFQKGDIAEGYSVSREKKESFPLTVTSAQKNPTAFYLCASSTQGADYEQYFGPGTRLTVT.

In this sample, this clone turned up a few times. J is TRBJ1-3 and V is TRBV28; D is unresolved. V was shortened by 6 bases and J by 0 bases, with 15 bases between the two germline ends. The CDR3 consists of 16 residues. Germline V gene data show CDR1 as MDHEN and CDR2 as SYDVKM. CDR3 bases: TGTGCCAGCAGACCCGGCGACACAAGCTCTGGAAACACCATATATTTT. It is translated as CASRPGDTSSGNTIYF.

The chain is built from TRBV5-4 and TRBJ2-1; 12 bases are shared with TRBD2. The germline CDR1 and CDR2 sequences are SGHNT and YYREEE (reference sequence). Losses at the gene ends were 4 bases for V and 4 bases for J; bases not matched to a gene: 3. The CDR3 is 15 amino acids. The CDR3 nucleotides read TGTGCCAGCAGCCCGACTAGCGGGAGATACAATGAGCAGTTCTTC. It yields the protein CASSPTSGRYNEQFF.

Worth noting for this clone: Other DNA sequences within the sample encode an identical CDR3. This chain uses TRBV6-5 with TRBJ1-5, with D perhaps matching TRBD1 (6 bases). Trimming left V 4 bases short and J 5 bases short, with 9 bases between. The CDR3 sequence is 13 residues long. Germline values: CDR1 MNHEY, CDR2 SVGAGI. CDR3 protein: CASSSTGDQPQHF. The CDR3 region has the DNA TGTGCCAGCAGTTCGACAGGAGATCAGCCCCAGCATTTT.